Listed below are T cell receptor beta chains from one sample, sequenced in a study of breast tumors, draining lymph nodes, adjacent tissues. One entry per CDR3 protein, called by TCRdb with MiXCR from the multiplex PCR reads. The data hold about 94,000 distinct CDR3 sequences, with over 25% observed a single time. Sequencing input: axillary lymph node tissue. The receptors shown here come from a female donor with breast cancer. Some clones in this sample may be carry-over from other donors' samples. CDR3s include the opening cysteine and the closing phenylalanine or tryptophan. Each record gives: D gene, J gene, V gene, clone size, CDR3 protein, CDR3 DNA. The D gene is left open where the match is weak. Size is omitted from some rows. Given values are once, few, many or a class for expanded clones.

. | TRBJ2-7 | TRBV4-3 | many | CASSQLRDTSYEQYF | TGCGCCAGCAGCCAATTACGGGATACTTCCTACGAGCAGTACTTC
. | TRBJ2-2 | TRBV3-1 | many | CASRGVANTGELFF | TGTGCCAGCAGGGGGGTCGCGAACACCGGGGAGCTGTTTTTT
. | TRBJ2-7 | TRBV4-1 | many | CASSLHGVARTRTSEQYF | TGCGCCAGCAGCCTACACGGGGTCGCAAGGACCAGAACATCCGAGCAGTACTTC
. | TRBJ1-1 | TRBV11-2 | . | CASSLPGSRGTEAFF | TGTGCCAGCAGCCTCCCCGGGTCGAGGGGAACTGAAGCTTTCTTT
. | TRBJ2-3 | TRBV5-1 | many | CASSLEWGQDTQYF | TGCGCCAGCAGCTTGGAATGGGGGCAAGATACGCAGTATTTT
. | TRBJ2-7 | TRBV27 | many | CASIDLGGEQYF | TGTGCCAGCATCGATCTCGGAGGCGAGCAGTACTTC
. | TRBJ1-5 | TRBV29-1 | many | CSCRAGPGNQPQHF | TGCAGCTGCCGTGCGGGTCCCGGCAATCAGCCCCAGCATTTT
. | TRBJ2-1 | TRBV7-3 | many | CASSLGGGLEQFF | TGTGCCAGCAGCTTAGGCGGGGGCCTTGAGCAGTTCTTC
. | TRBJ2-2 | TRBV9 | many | CASSASGNTGELFF | TGTGCCAGCAGCGCATCCGGAAACACCGGGGAGCTGTTTTTT
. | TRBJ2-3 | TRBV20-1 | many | CSARRGNTQYF | TGCAGTGCTAGACGTGGGAATACGCAGTATTTT
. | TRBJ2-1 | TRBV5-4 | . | CASRLSLGPNEQFF | TGTGCCAGCAGACTATCGTTAGGCCCCAACGAGCAGTTCTTC
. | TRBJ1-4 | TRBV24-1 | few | CATSDSFGKLFF | TGTGCCACCAGTGATTCGTTCGGTAAACTGTTTTTT
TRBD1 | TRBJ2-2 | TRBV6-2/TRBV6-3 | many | CASRSDRGDTGELFF | TGTGCCAGCAGGTCCGACAGGGGAGACACCGGGGAGCTGTTTTTT
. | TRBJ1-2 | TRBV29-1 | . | CSVAVQANYGYTF | TGCAGCGTAGCGGTTCAAGCTAACTATGGCTACACCTTC
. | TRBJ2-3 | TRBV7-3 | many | CASSLGLGDTDTQYF | TGTGCCAGCAGCTTAGGGCTGGGGGACACAGATACGCAGTATTTT
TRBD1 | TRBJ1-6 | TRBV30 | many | CAWSPLTGPNSPLHF | TGTGCCTGGAGTCCCCTGACAGGGCCAAATTCACCCCTCCACTTT
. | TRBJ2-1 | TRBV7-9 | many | CASSLSQGGDYNEQFF | TGTGCCAGCAGCTTATCTCAGGGGGGAGACTACAATGAGCAGTTCTTC
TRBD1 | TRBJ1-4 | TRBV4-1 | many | CASSIRQGARAFLEKLFF | TGCGCCAGCAGCATCCGACAGGGGGCGAGGGCGTTTCTTGAAAAACTGTTTTTT
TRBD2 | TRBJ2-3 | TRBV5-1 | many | CASSWGLAGGPGDTQYF | TGCGCCAGCAGCTGGGGACTAGCGGGAGGGCCGGGAGATACGCAGTATTTT
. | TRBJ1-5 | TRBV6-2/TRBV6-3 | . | CASSQQGNQPQHF | TGTGCCAGCAGTCAACAAGGCAATCAGCCCCAGCATTTT
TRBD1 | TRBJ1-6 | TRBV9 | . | CASSGGQGLENSPLHF | TGTGCCAGCAGCGGGGGACAGGGGTTAGAGAATTCACCCCTCCACTTT
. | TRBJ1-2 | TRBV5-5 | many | CASSLQSSSYGYTF | TGTGCCAGCAGTCTGCAGTCCAGTTCCTATGGCTACACCTTC
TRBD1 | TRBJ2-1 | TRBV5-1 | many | CASSPTGHGNEQFF | TGCGCCAGCAGCCCGACAGGGCATGGGAATGAGCAGTTCTTC
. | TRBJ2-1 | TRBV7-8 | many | CASSSTRSGRYNEQFF | TGTGCCAGCAGCTCCACTAGAAGCGGGCGCTACAATGAGCAGTTCTTC
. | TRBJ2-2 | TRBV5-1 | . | CACRPPSGFGELFF | TGCGCCTGCAGGCCCCCTTCGGGGTTCGGGGAGCTGTTTTTT
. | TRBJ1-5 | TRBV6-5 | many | CASSYGGNQPQHF | TGTGCCAGCAGTTATGGCGGCAATCAGCCCCAGCATTTT